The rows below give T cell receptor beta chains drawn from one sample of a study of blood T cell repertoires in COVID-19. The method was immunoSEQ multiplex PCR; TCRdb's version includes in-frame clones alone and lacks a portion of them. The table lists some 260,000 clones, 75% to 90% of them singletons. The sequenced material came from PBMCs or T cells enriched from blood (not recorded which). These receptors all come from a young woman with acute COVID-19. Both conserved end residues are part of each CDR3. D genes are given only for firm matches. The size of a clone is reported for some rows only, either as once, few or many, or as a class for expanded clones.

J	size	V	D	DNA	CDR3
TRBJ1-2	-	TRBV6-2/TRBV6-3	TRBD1	TGTGCCAGCAGTTATAGGGGGCCTGGGTATGGCTACACCTTC	CASSYRGPGYGYTF
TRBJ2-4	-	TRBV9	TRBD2	TGTGCCAGCAGCCTAGCGGGGATATCAAACATTCAGTACTTC	CASSLAGISNIQYF
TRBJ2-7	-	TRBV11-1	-	TGTGCCAGCAGCTTGGGGTCGGGCGGAGGGGAGCAGTACTTC	CASSLGSGGGEQYF
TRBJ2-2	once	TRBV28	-	TGTGCCAGCAGTGGGCGTCTAGGGGACATCACCGGGGAGCTGTTTTTT	CASSGRLGDITGELFF
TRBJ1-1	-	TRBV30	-	TGTGCCTGGGGAAGAGGGGGCACTGAAGCTTTCTTT	CAWGRGGTEAFF
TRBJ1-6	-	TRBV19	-	TGTGCCACCTCGGACTCGCTCTTGTCACCCCTCCACTTT	CATSDSLLSPLHF
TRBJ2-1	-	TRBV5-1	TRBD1	TGCGCCAGCAGCTTGGGCCTACAGGGGATAGAGCAGTTCTTC	CASSLGLQGIEQFF
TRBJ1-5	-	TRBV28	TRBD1	TGTGCCAGCAGTTTATGGGGGGGACAGGGAATCGATCAGCCCCAGCATTTT	CASSLWGGQGIDQPQHF
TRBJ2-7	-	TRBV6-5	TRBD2	TGTGCCAGAAGCGGGAGGCTCTACTACGAGCAGTACTTC	CARSGRLYYEQYF
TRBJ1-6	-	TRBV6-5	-	TGTGCCAGCACACCAGGCGACCCGGTGTCACCCCTCCACTTT	CASTPGDPVSPLHF
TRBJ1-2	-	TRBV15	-	TGTGCCACCAGCAGAGATGACAATGGTGGCTACACCTTC	CATSRDDNGGYTF
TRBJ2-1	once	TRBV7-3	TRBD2	TGTGCCAGCAGCGAGGGGGGTGGTAGCGGGAAGTGGTATGAGCAGTTCTTC	CASSEGGGSGKWYEQFF
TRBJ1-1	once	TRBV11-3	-	TGTGCCAGCAGCCCAAGGACCGACAGCGAAGCTTTCTTT	CASSPRTDSEAFF
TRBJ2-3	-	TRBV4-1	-	TGCGCCAGCAGCCAAGAGGCCAGCCTCAGGACAGATACGCAGTATTTT	CASSQEASLRTDTQYF
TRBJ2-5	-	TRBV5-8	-	TGTGCCAGCAGCACCTCCCTACGGAGGATGGAGACCCAGTACTTC	CASSTSLRRMETQYF
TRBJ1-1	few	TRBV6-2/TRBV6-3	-	TGTGCCAGCAGTGACCCTGAGGCTGAAGCTTTCTTT	CASSDPEAEAFF
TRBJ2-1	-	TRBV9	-	TGTGCCAGCAGCGCAGGGGGAGGATCCTACAATGAGCAGTTCTTC	CASSAGGGSYNEQFF
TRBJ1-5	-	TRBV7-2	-	TGTGCCAGCAGCTTAGCAGGGAGGTTTAATCAGCCCCAGCATTTT	CASSLAGRFNQPQHF
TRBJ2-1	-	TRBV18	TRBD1	TGTGCCAGCTCACCACTCGGGACAGGGCCGGGGGATGAGCAGTTCTTC	CASSPLGTGPGDEQFF
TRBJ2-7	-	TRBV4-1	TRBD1	TGCGCCAGCAGCGGGGACAGGTTCCCCTACGAGCAGTACTTC	CASSGDRFPYEQYF
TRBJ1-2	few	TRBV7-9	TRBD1	TGTGCCAGCAGCAGAGACAGGGGGCAGGGTGGCTACACCTTC	CASSRDRGQGGYTF
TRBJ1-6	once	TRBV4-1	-	TGCGCCAGCAGCCAAGAACGCGCGGGTTCACCCCTCCACTTT	CASSQERAGSPLHF
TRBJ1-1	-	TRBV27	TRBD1	TGTGCCAGCAGTTTATACGGGACAGTTTCCGGTGATCTGAACACTGAAGCTTTCTTT	CASSLYGTVSGDLNTEAFF
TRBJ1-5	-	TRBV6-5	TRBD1	TGTGCCAGCAGGCTACAGGGGAATCAGCCCCAGCATTTT	CASRLQGNQPQHF
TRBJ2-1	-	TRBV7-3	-	TGTGCCAGCAGCTTAAGGGTAACACCGACATACAATGAGCAGTTCTTC	CASSLRVTPTYNEQFF
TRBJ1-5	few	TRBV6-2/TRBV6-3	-	TGTGCCAGCAGTTACGATGCGGGGGGCAATCAGCCCCAGCATTTT	CASSYDAGGNQPQHF
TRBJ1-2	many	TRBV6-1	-	TGTGCCAGCAGTGAGGACAGATCTTATGGCTACACCTTC	CASSEDRSYGYTF
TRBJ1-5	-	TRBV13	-	TGTGCCAGCAGCCGCAACCACGAGCCACCCCAGCATTTT	CASSRNHEPPQHF
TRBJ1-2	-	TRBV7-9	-	TGTGCCAGCAGCTTAGAGTTGGTTGCCGGGTCTAACTATGGCTACACCTTC	CASSLELVAGSNYGYTF
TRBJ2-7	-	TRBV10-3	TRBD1	TGTGCCATCAGTGACAGGACAGGGGGCTATTACGAGCAGTACTTC	CAISDRTGGYYEQYF
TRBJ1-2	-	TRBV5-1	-	TGCGCCAGCAGCTTGGGAGACAGCTTAAACTATGGCTACACCTTC	CASSLGDSLNYGYTF
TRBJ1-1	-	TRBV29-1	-	TGCAGCGTTGTGAATTGGTCGGGGACTGAAGCTTTCTTT	CSVVNWSGTEAFF
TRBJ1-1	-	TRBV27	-	TGTGCCAGCAGTTTGGCAGGGCCAACTGAAGCTTTCTTT	CASSLAGPTEAFF
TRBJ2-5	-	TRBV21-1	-	TGTGCCAGCAGCAAACCCACAGGGGGGGCCGGGGTGAAGACCCAGTACTTC	CASSKPTGGAGVKTQYF
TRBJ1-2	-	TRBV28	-	TGTGCCAGCAACAACCCAAACAGAGAACACACCTTC	CASNNPNREHTF
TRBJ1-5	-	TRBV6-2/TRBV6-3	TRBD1	TGTGCCAGCAGTACGACAGGGGTCCAGCCCCAGCATTTT	CASSTTGVQPQHF
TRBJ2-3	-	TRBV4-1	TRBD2	TGCGCCAGCAGCCATGCAGCGGGAGGAATAGATACGCAGTATTTT	CASSHAAGGIDTQYF
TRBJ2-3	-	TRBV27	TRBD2	TGTGCCAGCAGACGCCTAGCGGGAGCAGGCGATACGCAGTATTTT	CASRRLAGAGDTQYF
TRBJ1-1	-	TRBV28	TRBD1	TGTGCCAGCAGAAACACAGGGGCCCCGTGGGAAGCTTTCTTT	CASRNTGAPWEAFF
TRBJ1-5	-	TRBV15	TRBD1	TGTGCCACCAGCAGAGCGGGACAGGACAATCAGCCCCAGCATTTT	CATSRAGQDNQPQHF
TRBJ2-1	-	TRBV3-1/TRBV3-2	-	TGTGCCAGCACCTCCGCCAGTAACAATGAGCAGTTCTTC	CASTSASNNEQFF
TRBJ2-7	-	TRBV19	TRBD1	TGTGCCAGTAGACCTAGGGGGCGCAGTTTGTACGAGCAGTACTTC	CASRPRGRSLYEQYF
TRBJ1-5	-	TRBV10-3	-	TGTGCCATCAGTGACCGCGGGGGGGATCAGCCCCAGCATTTT	CAISDRGGDQPQHF
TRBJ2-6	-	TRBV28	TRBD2	TGTGCCAGCAGTTGGGCGTTTGGACTAGCGGTCTCTGGGGCCAACGTCCTGACTTTC	CASSWAFGLAVSGANVLTF
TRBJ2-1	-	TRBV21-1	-	TGTGCCAGCAGCAAAGAGGAGCGGGGGCCCTACAATGAGCAGTTCTTC	CASSKEERGPYNEQFF
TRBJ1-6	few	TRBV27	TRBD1	TGTGCCAGCAGTTTAGCTACAGGGGACCTATATAATTCACCCCTCCACTTT	CASSLATGDLYNSPLHF
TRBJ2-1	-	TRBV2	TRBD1	TGTGCCAGCAGGAAAGGGACAGGGGGCTACAATGAGCAGTTCTTC	CASRKGTGGYNEQFF
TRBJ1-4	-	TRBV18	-	TGTGCCAGCTCACCACAACTCTCCCAGGGCAATGAAAAACTGTTTTTT	CASSPQLSQGNEKLFF
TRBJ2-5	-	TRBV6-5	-	TGTGCCAGCAGTCCCCCGGGGAGCGAGGAGACCCAGTACTTC	CASSPPGSEETQYF
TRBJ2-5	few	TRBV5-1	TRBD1	TGCGCCAGCAGCTTGGCGGCAGGGGGCCGAGAGACCCAGTACTTC	CASSLAAGGRETQYF
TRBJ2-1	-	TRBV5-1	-	TGCGCCAGCGAATCTAACAATGAGCAGTTCTTC	CASESNNEQFF
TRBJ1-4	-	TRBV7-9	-	TGTGCCAGCAGGGCCACAGCCACAACTAATGAAAAACTGTTTTTT	CASRATATTNEKLFF
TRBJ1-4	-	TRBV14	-	TGTGCCAGCAGCCCCCTAGGGGCAGCTAATGAAAAACTGTTTTTT	CASSPLGAANEKLFF
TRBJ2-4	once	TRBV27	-	TGTGCCAGCAGAGAAACAGGGACCTTAGCCAAAAACATTCAGTACTTC	CASRETGTLAKNIQYF
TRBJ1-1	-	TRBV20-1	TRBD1	TGCAGTGCCAGTCCCGGGACAGGGATGAACACTGAAGCTTTCTTT	CSASPGTGMNTEAFF
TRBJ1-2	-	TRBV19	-	TGTGCCACCTCTACCGGGGTTTGGTATGGCTACACCTTC	CATSTGVWYGYTF
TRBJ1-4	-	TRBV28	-	TGTGCCAGCAGTCCGACTCAGGGAATGGGCGATGAAAAACTGTTTTTT	CASSPTQGMGDEKLFF
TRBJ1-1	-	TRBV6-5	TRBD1	TGTGCCAGCAGTTACGGGACAGGTGAAGCTTTCTTT	CASSYGTGEAFF
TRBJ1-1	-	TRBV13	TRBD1	TGTGCCAGCAGCTTTGGACAGGGAGGAACTGAAGCTTTCTTT	CASSFGQGGTEAFF